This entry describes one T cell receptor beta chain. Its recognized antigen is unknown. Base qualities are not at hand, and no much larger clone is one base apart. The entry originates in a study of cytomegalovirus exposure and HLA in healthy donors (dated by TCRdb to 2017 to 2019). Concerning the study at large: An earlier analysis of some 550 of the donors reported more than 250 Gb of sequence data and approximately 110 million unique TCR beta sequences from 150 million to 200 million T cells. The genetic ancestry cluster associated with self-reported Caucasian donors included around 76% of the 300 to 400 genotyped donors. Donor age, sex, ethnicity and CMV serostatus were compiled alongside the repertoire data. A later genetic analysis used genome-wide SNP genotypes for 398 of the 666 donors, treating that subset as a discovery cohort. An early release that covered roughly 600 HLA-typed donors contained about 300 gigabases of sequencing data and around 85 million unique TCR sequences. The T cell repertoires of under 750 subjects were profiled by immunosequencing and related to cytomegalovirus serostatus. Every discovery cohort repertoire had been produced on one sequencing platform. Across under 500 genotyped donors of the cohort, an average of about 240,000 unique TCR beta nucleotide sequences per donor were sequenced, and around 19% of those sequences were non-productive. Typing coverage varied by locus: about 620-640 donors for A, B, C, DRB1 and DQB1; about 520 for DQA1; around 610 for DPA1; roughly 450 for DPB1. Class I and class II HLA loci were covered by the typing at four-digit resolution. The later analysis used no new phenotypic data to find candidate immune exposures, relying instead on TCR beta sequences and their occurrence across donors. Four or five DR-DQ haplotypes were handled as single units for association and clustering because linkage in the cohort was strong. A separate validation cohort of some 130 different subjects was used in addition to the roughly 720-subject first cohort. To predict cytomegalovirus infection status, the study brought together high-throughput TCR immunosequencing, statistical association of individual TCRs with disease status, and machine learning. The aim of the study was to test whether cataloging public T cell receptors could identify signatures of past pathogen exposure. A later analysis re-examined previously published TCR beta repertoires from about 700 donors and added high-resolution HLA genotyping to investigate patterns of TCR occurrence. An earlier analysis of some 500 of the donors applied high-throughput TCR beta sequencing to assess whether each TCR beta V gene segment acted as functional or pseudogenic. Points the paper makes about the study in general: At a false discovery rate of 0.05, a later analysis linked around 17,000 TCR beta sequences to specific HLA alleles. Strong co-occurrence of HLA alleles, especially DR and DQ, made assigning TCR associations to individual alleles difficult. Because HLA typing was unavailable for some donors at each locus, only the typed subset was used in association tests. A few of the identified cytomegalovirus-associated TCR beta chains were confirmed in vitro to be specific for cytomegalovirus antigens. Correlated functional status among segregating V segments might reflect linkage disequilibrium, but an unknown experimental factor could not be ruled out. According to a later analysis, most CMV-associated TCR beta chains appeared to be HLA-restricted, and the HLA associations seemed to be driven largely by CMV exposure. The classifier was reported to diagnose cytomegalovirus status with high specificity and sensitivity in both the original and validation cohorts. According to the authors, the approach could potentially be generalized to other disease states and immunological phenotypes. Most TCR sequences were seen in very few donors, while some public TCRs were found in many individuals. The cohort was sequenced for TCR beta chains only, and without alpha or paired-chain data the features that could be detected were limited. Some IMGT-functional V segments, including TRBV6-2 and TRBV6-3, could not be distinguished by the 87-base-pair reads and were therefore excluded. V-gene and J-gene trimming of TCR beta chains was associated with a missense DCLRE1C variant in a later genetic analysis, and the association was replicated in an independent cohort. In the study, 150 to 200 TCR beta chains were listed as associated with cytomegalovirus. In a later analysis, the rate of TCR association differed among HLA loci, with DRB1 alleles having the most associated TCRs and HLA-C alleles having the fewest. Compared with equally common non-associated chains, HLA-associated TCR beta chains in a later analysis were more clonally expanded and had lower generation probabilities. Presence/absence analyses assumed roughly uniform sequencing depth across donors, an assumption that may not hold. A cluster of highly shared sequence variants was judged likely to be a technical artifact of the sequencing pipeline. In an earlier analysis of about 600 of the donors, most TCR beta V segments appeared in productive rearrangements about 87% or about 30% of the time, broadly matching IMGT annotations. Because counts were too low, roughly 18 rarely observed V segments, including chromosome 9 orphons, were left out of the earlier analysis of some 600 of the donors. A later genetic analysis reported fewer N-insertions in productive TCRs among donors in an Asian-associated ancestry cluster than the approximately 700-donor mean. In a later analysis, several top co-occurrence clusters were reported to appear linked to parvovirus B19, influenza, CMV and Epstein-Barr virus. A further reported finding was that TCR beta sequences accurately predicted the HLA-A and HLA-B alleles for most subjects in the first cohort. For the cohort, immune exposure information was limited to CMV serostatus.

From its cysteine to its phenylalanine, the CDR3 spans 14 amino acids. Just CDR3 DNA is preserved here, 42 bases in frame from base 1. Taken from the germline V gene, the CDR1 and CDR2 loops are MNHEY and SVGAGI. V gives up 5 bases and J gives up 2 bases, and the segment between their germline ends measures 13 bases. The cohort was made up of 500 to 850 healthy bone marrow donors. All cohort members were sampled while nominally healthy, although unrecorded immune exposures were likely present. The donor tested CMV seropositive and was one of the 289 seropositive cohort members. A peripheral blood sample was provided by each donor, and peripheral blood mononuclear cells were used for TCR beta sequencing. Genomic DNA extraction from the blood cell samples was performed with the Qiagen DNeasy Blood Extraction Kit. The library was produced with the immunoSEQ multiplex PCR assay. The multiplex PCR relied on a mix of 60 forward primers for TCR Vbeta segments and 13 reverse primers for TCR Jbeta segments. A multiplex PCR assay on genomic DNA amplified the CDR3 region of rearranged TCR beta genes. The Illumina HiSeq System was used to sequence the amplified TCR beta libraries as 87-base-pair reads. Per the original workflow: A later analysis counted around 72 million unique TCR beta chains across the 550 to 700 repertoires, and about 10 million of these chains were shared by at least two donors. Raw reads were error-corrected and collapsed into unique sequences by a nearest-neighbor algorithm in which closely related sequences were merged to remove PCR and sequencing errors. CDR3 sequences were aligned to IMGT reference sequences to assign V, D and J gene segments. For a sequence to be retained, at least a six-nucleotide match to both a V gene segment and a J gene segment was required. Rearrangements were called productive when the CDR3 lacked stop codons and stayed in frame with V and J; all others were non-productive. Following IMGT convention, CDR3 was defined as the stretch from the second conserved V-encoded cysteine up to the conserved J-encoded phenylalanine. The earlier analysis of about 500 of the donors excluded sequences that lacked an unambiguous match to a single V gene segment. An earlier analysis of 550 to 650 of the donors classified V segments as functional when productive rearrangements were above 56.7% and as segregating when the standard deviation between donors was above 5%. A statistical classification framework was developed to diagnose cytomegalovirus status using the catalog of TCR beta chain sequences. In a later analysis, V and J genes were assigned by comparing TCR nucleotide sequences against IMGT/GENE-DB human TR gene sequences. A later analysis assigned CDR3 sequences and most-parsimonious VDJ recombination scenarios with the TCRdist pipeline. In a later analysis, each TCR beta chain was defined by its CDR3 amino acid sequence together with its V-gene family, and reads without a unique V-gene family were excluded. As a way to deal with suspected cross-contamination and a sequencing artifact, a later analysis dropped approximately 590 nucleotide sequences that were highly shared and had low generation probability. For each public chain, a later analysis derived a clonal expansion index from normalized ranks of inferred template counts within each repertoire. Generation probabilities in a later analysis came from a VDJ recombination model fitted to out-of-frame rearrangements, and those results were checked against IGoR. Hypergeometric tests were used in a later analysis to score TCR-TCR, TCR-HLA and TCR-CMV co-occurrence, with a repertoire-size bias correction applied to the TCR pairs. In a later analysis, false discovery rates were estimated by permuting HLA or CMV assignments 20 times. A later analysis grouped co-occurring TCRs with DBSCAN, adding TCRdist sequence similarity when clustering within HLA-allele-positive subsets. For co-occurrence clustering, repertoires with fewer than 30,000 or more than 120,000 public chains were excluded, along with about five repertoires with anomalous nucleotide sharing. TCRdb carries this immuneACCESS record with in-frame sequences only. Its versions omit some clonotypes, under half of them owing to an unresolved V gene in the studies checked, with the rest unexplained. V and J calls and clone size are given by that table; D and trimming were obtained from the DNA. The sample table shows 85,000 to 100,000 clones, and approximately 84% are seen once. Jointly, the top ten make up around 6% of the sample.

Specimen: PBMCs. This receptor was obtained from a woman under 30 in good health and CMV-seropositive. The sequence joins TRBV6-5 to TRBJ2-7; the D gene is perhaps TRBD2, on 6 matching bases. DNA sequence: TGTGCCAGCAGTGACCGGGACTGGACCTACGAGCAGTACTTC. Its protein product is CASSDRDWTYEQYF.